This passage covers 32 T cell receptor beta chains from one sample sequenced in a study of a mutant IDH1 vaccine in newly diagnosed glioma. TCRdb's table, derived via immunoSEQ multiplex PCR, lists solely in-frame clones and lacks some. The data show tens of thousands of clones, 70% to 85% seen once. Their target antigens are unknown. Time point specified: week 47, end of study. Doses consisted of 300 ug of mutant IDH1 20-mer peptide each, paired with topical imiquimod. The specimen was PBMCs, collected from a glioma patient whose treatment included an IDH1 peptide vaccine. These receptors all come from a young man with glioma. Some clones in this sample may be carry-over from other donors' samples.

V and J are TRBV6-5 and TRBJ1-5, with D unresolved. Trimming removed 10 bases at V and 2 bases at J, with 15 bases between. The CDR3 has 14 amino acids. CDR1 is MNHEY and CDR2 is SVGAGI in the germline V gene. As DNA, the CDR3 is TGTGCCACCGCCCTGGGTAGCGGCAATCAGCCCCAGCATTTT. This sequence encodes CATALGSGNQPQHF.

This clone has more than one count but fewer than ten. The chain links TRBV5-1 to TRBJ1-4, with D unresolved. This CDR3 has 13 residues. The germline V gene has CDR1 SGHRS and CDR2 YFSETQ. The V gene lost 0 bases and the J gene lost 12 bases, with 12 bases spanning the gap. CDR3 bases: TGCGCCAGCAGCTTGGCTACAAAGGAAGAACTGTTTTTT. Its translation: CASSLATKEELFF.

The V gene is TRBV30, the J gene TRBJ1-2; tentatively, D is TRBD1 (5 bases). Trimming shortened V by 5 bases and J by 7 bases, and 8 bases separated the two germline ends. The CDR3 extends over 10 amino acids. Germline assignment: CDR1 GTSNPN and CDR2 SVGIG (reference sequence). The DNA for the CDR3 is TGTGCCTGGGAAAGGGGTGGCTACACCTTC. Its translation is CAWERGGYTF. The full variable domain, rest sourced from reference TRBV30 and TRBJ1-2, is SQTIHQWPATLVQPVGSPLSLECTVEGTSNPNLYWYRQAAGRGLQLLFYSVGIGQISSEVPQNLSASRPQDRQFILSSKKLLLSDSGFYLCAWERGGYTFGSGTRLTVV.

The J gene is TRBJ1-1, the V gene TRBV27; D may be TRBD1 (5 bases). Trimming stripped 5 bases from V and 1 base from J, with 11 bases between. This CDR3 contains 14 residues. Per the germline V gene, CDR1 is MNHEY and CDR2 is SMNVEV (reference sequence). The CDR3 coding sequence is TGTGCCAGCAGTCCCCGACAGAGGAACACTGAAGCTTTCTTT. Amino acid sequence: CASSPRQRNTEAFF.

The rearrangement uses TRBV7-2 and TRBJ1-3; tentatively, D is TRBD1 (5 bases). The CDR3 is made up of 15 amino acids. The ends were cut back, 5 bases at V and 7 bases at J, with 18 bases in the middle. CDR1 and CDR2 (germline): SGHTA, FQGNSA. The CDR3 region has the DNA TGTGCCAGCAGCCCGCAGGGTCCAATCGGGAACACCATATATTTT. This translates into CASSPQGPIGNTIYF. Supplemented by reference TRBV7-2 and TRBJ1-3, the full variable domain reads GAGVSQSPSNKVTEKGKDVELRCDPISGHTALYWYRQSLGQGLEFLIYFQGNSAPDKSGLPSDRFSAERTGGSVSTLTIQRTQQEDSAVYLCASSPQGPIGNTIYFGEGSWLTVV.

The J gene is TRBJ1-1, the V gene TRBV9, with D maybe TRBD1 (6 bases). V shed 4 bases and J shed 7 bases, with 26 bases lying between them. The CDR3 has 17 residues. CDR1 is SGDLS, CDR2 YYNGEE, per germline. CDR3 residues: CASSSRGQMRREDEAFF. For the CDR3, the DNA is TGTGCCAGCAGCTCAAGAGGACAGATGCGCAGGGAGGATGAAGCTTTCTTT. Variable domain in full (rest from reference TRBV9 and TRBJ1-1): DSGVTQTPKHLITATGQRVTLRCSPRSGDLSVYWYQQSLDQGLQFLIQYYNGEERAKGNILERFSAQQFPDLHSELNLSSLELGDSALYFCASSSRGQMRREDEAFFGQGTRLTVV.

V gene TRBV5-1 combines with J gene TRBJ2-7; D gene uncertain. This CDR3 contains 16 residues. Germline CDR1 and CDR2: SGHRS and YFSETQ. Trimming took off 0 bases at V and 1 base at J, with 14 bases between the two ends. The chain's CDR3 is CASSLERALGSYEQYF. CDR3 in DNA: TGCGCCAGCAGCTTGGAGCGAGCTTTGGGATCCTACGAGCAGTACTTC.

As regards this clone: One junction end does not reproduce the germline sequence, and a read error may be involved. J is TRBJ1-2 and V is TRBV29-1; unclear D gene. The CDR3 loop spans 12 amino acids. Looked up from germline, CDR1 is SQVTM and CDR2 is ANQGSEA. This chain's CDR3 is CSVHAGRYGYTF. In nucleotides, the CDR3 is TGTAGCGTTCATGCTGGGAGATATGGCTACACCTTC.

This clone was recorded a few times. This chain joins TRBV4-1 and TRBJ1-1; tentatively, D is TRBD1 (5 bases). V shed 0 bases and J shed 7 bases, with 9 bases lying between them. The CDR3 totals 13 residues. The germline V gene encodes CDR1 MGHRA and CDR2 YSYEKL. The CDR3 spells CASSQDGAGEAFF. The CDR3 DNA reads TGCGCCAGCAGCCAAGACGGGGCCGGTGAAGCTTTCTTT.

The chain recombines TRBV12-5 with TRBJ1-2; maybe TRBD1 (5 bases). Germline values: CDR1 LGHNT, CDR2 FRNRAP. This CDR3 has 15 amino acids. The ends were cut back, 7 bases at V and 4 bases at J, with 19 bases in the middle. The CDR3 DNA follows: TGTGCTAGTGATTCGGTAGTACAGGTCCCCTATGGCTACACCTTC. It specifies CASDSVVQVPYGYTF.

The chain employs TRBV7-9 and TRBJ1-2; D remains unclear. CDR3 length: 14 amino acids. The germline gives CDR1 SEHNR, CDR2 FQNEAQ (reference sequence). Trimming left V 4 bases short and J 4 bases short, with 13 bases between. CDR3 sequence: CASSSGQNGYGYTF. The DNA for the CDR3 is TGTGCCAGCAGCTCAGGTCAAAACGGCTATGGCTACACCTTC.

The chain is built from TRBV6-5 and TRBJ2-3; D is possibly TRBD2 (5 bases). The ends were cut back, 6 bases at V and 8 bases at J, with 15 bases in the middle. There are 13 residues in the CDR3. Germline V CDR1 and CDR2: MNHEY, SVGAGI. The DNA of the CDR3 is TGTGCCAGCAGCCAGTTACTAGTCCCTACGCAGTATTTT. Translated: CASSQLLVPTQYF.

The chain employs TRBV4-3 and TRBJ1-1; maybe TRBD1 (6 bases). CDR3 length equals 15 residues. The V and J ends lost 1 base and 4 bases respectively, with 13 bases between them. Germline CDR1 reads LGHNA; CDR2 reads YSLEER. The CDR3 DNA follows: TGCGCCAGCAGCCAAGGGGCGGACAGTGGCACTGAAGCTTTCTTT. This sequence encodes CASSQGADSGTEAFF.

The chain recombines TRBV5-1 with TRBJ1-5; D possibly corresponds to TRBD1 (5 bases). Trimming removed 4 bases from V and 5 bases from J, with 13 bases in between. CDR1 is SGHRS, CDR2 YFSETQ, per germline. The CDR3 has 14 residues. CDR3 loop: CASSATGIHQPQHF. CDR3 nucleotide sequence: TGCGCCAGCAGCGCCACAGGCATACATCAGCCCCAGCATTTT.

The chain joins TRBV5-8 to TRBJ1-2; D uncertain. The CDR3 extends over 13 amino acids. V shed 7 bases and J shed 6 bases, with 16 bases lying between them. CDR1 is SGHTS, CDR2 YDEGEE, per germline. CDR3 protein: CASLKWGGNGYTF. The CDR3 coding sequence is TGTGCCAGCCTCAAGTGGGGTGGTAATGGCTACACCTTC.

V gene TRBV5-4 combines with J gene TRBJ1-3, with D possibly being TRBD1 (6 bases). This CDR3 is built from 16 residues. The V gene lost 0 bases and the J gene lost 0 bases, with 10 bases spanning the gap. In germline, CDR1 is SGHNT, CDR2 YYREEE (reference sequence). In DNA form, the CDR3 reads TGTGCCAGCAGCTTGGGGCAGGGGAGCTCTGGAAACACCATATATTTT. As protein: CASSLGQGSSGNTIYF.

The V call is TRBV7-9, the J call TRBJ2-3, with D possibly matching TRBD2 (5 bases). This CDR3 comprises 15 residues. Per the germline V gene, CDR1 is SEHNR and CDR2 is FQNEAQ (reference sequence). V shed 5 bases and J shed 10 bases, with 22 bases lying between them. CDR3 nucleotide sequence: TGTGCCAGCAGCCACCAGAGGACCGCCGGGGATGCGCAGTATTTT. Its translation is CASSHQRTAGDAQYF.

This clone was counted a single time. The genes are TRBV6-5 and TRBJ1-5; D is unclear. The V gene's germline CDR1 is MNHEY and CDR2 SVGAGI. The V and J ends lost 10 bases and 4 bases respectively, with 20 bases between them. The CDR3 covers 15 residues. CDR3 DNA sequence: TGTGCCACCAAATCCTTTTGGGGAAAGAATCAGCCCCAGCATTTT. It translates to CATKSFWGKNQPQHF.

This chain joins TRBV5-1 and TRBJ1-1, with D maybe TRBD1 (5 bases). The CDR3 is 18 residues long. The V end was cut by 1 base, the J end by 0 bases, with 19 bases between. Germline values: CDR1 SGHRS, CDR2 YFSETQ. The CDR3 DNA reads TGCGCCAGCAGCTTGTGGGTCGGGGGTGCAGGCCTGAACACTGAAGCTTTCTTT. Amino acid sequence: CASSLWVGGAGLNTEAFF.

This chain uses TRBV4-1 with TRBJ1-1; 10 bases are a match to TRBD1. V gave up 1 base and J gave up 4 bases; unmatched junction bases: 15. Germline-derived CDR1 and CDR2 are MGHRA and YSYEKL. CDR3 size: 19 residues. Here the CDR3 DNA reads TGCGCCAGCAGCCAAGGGACTCCGGGACAGGGGTTAAGAGGCACTGAAGCTTTCTTT. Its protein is CASSQGTPGQGLRGTEAFF.

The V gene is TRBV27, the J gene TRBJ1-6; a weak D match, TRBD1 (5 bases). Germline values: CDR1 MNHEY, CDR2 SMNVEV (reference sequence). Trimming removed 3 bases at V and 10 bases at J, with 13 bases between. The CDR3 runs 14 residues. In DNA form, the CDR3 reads TGTGCCAGCAGTTTTGGGGCCCTGTCATCACCCCTCCACTTT. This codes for CASSFGALSSPLHF.

The CDR3 nucleotides read TGTGCCAGCAGACTACCCGGGACAGGTTACAATGAGCAGTTCTTC. Its protein is CASRLPGTGYNEQFF. V gene TRBV6-5 combines with J gene TRBJ2-1; TRBD1 matches at 8 bases. J was trimmed by 4 bases and V by 6 bases; bases with no gene match: 8. Germline CDR1 MNHEY, CDR2 SVGAGI. The CDR3 loop spans 15 amino acids.

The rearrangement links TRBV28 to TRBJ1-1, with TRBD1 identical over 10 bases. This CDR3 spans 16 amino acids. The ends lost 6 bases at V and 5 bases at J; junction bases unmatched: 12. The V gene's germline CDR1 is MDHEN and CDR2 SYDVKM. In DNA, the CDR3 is TGTGCCAGCAGGAGAGGGGACAGGGGACGTTGGACTGAAGCTTTCTTT. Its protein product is CASRRGDRGRWTEAFF.

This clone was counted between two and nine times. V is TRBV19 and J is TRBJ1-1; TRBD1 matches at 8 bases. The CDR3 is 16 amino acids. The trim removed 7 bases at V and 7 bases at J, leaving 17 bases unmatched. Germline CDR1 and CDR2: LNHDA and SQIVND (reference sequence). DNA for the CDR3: TGTGCCAGTATCAAAAGGGAAAAGGGACAGGAGGGTGAAGCTTTCTTT. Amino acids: CASIKREKGQEGEAFF.

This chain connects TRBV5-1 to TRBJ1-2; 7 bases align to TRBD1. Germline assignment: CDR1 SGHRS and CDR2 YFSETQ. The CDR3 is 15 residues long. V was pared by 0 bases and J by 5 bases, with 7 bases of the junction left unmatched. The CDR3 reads CASSLGQGALYGYTF. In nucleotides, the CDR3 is TGCGCCAGCAGCTTGGGACAGGGCGCTCTTTATGGCTACACCTTC.

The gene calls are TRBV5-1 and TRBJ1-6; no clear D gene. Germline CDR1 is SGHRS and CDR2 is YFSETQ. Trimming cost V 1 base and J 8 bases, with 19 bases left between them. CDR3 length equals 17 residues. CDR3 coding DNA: TGCGCCAGCAGCTTGCGGCTGGGTCTAGGACCAGATTCACCCCTCCACTTT. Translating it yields CASSLRLGLGPDSPLHF.

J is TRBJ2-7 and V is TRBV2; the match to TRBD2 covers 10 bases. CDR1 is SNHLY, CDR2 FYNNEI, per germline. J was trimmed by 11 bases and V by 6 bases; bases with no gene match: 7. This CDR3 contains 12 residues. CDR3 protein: CASSPGLAEEYF. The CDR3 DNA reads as TGTGCCAGCAGCCCCGGACTAGCGGAAGAGTACTTC.

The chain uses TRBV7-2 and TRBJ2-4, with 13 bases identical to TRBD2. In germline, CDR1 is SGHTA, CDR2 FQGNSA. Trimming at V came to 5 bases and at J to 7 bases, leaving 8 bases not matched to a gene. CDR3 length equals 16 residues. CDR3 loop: CASSRSGTSGTNIQYF. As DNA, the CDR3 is TGTGCCAGCAGCCGATCCGGGACTAGCGGGACGAACATTCAGTACTTC. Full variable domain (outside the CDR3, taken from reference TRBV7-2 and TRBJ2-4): GAGVSQSPSNKVTEKGKDVELRCDPISGHTALYWYRQSLGQGLEFLIYFQGNSAPDKSGLPSDRFSAERTGGSVSTLTIQRTQQEDSAVYLCASSRSGTSGTNIQYFGAGTRLSVL.

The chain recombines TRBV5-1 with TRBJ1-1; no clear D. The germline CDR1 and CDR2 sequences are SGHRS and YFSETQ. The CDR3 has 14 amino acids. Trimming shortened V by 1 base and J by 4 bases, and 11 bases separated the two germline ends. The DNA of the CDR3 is TGCGCCAGCAGCTTGTTCGAGGGTTTCACTGAAGCTTTCTTT. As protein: CASSLFEGFTEAFF.

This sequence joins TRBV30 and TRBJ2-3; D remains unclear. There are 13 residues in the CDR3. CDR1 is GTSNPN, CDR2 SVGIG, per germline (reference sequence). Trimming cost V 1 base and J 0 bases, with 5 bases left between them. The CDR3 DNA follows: TGTGCCTGGAGTGACGGGAGCACAGATACGCAGTATTTT. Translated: CAWSDGSTDTQYF.

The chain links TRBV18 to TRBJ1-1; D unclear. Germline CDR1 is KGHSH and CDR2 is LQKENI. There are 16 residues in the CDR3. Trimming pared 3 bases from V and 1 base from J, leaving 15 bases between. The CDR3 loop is CASSPQGRLTNTEAFF. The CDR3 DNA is TGTGCCAGCTCACCCCAAGGGAGGCTAACGAACACTGAAGCTTTCTTT. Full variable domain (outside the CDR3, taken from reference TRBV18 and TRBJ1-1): NAGVMQNPRHLVRRRGQEARLRCSPMKGHSHVYWYRQLPEEGLKFMVYLQKENIIDESGMPKERFSAEFPKEGPSILRIQQVVRGDSAAYFCASSPQGRLTNTEAFFGQGTRLTVV.

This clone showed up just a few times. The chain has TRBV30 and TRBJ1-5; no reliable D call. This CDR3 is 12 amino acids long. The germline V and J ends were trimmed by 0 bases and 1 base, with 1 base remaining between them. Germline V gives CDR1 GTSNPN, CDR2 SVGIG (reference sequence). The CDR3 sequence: CAWSVSNQPQHF. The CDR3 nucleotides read TGTGCCTGGAGTGTAAGCAATCAGCCCCAGCATTTT. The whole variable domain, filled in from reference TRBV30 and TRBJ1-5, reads SQTIHQWPATLVQPVGSPLSLECTVEGTSNPNLYWYRQAAGRGLQLLFYSVGIGQISSEVPQNLSASRPQDRQFILSSKKLLLSDSGFYLCAWSVSNQPQHFGDGTRLSIL.